This T cell receptor (beta chain) was captured by sequencing in a study of CD8 T cells in Susac syndrome. After removal of 6 bases from V and 6 bases from J, the junction contained 8 bases not matched to a gene. The CDR3 runs to 14 residues. Reverse transcription of about 0.5 to 1 ug RNA was performed with random hexamers. TCRdb itself ran the immunoSEQ multiplex PCR reads through MiXCR, one entry per CDR3 protein. The data show 150,000 to 200,000 distinct CDR3 sequences, about 95% seen once. Sequencing was done on a sample of CD4+ T cells from PBMCs. The clonotype originates from a human donor in good health. The chain employs TRBV12-3 or TRBV12-4 and TRBJ1-2; 9 nucleotides align to TRBD1. The CDR3 sequence: CASRQWDRDDGYTF. As DNA, the CDR3 is TGTGCCAGCAGGCAATGGGACAGGGATGATGGCTACACCTTC.